Listed below are T cell receptor beta chains from one sample, sequenced in a study of control samples from healthy donors and cancer patients. Profiling relied on immunoSEQ multiplex PCR, and the TCRdb table lists in-frame clones only, not all of them. In the table there are tens of thousands of clones, roughly 84% of which are singletons. The sample was blood. Receptor source: a woman in her fifties or sixties in good health. Both conserved end residues are part of each CDR3. A D gene is named only where the DNA matches it firmly. Size is stated for part of the rows, as once, few or many counts, or as a class when the clone is expanded.

d_call j_call v_call clone_size cdr3_aa cdr3_nt
. TRBJ1-3 TRBV19 few CASSIASGGDTIYF TGTGCCAGTAGTATAGCCTCTGGGGGAGACACCATATATTTT
TRBD2 TRBJ2-4 TRBV7-9 few CASSFIRTSGSTAKNIQYF TGTGCCAGCAGCTTCATTAGGACTAGCGGGAGTACGGCCAAAAACATTCAGTACTTC
. TRBJ2-7 TRBV28 . CASSFIGGAYEQYF TGTGCCAGCAGTTTTATAGGGGGAGCCTACGAGCAGTACTTC
. TRBJ2-2 TRBV10-1 . CASSNGQNTGELFF TGCGCCAGCAGTAACGGTCAGAACACCGGGGAGCTGTTTTTT
. TRBJ2-3 TRBV4-1 . CASSLRLTDTQYF TGCGCCAGCAGCCTCAGACTTACAGATACGCAGTATTTT
. TRBJ1-5 TRBV27 . CASSLAGALQPQHF TGTGCCAGCAGTTTGGCAGGGGCCTTACAGCCCCAGCATTTT
. TRBJ1-1 TRBV10-3 . CAISDRGYTEAFF TGTGCCATCAGTGACAGGGGTTACACTGAAGCTTTCTTT
. TRBJ2-7 TRBV2 . CASSEEGSASDEQYF TGTGCCAGCAGTGAAGAGGGTAGCGCCTCCGACGAGCAGTACTTC
TRBD1 TRBJ1-1 TRBV7-9 few CASTYRGNTEAFF TGTGCCAGCACCTACAGGGGGAACACTGAAGCTTTCTTT
. TRBJ2-3 TRBV14 few CASSQGRASVSTDTQYF TGTGCCAGCAGCCAAGGGCGGGCTAGCGTTAGCACAGATACGCAGTATTTT
TRBD2 TRBJ2-3 TRBV5-1 . CASSSGTSEYTDTQYF TGCGCCAGCAGCTCCGGGACTAGCGAGTACACAGATACGCAGTATTTT
. TRBJ1-1 TRBV5-8 once CASCRESWGEAFF TGTGCCAGCTGTCGGGAGTCATGGGGAGAAGCTTTCTTT
TRBD1 TRBJ2-3 TRBV19 . CASSPQGQGVTDTQYF TGTGCCAGTAGTCCCCAGGGACAGGGAGTGACAGATACGCAGTATTTT
. TRBJ2-1 TRBV19 . CASSQHNEQFF TGTGCCAGTAGTCAACACAATGAGCAGTTCTTC
. TRBJ1-5 TRBV24-1 . CATSDSLFNQPQHF TGTGCCACCAGCGACAGTCTCTTTAATCAGCCCCAGCATTTT
. TRBJ1-1 TRBV6-2/TRBV6-3 . CASSYGRGISNTEAFF TGTGCCAGCAGTTACGGACGCGGGATTTCGAACACTGAAGCTTTCTTT
. TRBJ2-5 TRBV7-9 few CASSLGAAVKTQYF TGTGCCAGCAGCTTAGGTGCGGCAGTTAAGACCCAGTACTTC
. TRBJ1-5 TRBV3-1/TRBV3-2 . CASSQDNNQPQHF TGTGCCAGCAGCCAAGACAACAATCAGCCCCAGCATTTT
TRBD1 TRBJ2-2 TRBV6-4 . CASSEHRGAGELFF TGTGCCAGCAGTGAGCACAGGGGTGCCGGGGAGCTGTTTTTT
TRBD2 TRBJ2-3 TRBV15 . CATSLAGDGDTQYF TGTGCCACCAGCCTAGCGGGAGATGGAGATACGCAGTATTTT
. TRBJ2-3 TRBV9 . CASSVEVARSDTQYF TGTGCCAGCAGCGTAGAGGTCGCCAGATCAGATACGCAGTATTTT
. TRBJ2-7 TRBV28 . CASSKVQAYEQYF TGTGCCAGCAGTAAGGTCCAAGCCTACGAGCAGTACTTC
. TRBJ1-4 TRBV7-9 . CASSQGRSTNEKLFF TGTGCCAGCAGTCAGGGACGGTCAACTAATGAAAAACTGTTTTTT
TRBD1 TRBJ2-7 TRBV19 . CASSSQGAGEQYF TGTGCCAGTAGCTCACAGGGGGCTGGGGAGCAGTACTTC
. TRBJ1-1 TRBV5-1 . CASTLTMGLNTEAFF TGCGCCAGTACCTTAACGATGGGGTTGAACACTGAAGCTTTCTTT
. TRBJ2-7 TRBV27 . CASSPGGSYEQYF TGTGCCAGCAGTCCAGGGGGGTCCTACGAGCAGTACTTC
TRBD2 TRBJ2-1 TRBV10-3 . CAISAPGGLATYNEQFF TGTGCCATCAGTGCCCCCGGTGGACTAGCGACCTACAATGAGCAGTTCTTC
. TRBJ2-2 TRBV2 . CASNEPGELFF TGTGCCAGCAATGAACCCGGGGAGCTGTTTTTT
. TRBJ1-1 TRBV28 . CASSLESATLNTEAFF TGTGCCAGCAGTTTAGAGTCAGCCACCTTGAACACTGAAGCTTTCTTT
. TRBJ1-4 TRBV5-5 . CASSFKDRQDEKLFF TGTGCCAGCAGTTTTAAAGACAGACAGGATGAAAAACTGTTTTTT
. TRBJ2-2 TRBV5-1 . CASSLTRGDTGELFF TGCGCCAGCAGCCTAACTAGGGGGGACACCGGGGAGCTGTTTTTT
. TRBJ2-1 TRBV7-3 . CASSLSSYNEQFF TGTGCCAGCAGCTTAAGCTCCTACAATGAGCAGTTCTTC
. TRBJ1-4 TRBV10-3 . CAISDRGAEKLFF TGTGCCATCAGTGACCGGGGTGCCGAAAAACTGTTTTTT
TRBD1 TRBJ2-1 TRBV29-1 . CSVGQGEAYNEQFF TGCAGCGTTGGACAGGGGGAAGCTTACAATGAGCAGTTCTTC
TRBD1 TRBJ2-7 TRBV19 . CASSTLPGQGSYEQYF TGTGCCAGTAGTACTCTGCCGGGACAGGGTTCCTACGAGCAGTACTTC
TRBD1 TRBJ1-2 TRBV27 . CASSRQGYNGYTF TGTGCCAGCAGTCGACAGGGGTATAATGGCTACACCTTC
TRBD1 TRBJ1-3 TRBV5-8 . CASSVGTASFISGNTIYF TGTGCCAGCAGCGTCGGGACAGCCAGCTTTATCTCTGGAAACACCATATATTTT
TRBD2 TRBJ2-2 TRBV5-1 . CASSLVAGGPVTGELFF TGCGCCAGCAGCTTGGTAGCGGGAGGGCCGGTTACCGGGGAGCTGTTTTTT
TRBD2 TRBJ2-5 TRBV13 . CASSLAGGGETQYF TGTGCCAGCAGCTTAGCGGGAGGGGGAGAGACCCAGTACTTC
TRBD1 TRBJ1-2 TRBV28 . CASNSGGANYGYTF TGTGCCAGCAATTCAGGGGGCGCTAACTATGGCTACACCTTC
TRBD2 TRBJ2-2 TRBV6-5 . CASSSLAGGGELFF TGTGCCAGCAGTTCCCTAGCGGGAGGCGGGGAGCTGTTTTTT
. TRBJ2-5 TRBV6-5 once CASRSGVETQYF TGTGCCAGCAGATCAGGGGTGGAGACCCAGTACTTC
TRBD1 TRBJ1-2 TRBV7-3 once CASSLDRGNYGYTF TGTGCCAGCAGCTTGGACAGGGGGAACTATGGCTACACCTTC
TRBD1 TRBJ2-7 TRBV6-1 . CASSEAGTGPYEQYF TGTGCCAGCAGTGAGGCCGGGACAGGACCCTACGAGCAGTACTTC
. TRBJ2-7 TRBV6-6 . CASSYSVEAIYEQYF TGTGCCAGCAGTTACTCAGTGGAGGCCATCTACGAGCAGTACTTC
. TRBJ1-1 TRBV27 . CASSLSRAYTEAFF TGTGCCAGCAGTTTATCCAGGGCCTACACTGAAGCTTTCTTT
. TRBJ2-2 TRBV4-1 . CASSQDRVNTGELFF TGCGCCAGCAGCCAAGACAGGGTAAACACCGGGGAGCTGTTTTTT
TRBD1 TRBJ2-3 TRBV29-1 . CSAARDRGETDTQYF TGCAGCGCGGCTCGGGACAGGGGAGAGACAGATACGCAGTATTTT
TRBD2 TRBJ2-3 TRBV7-9 once CASSSQPGTSYTDTQYF TGTGCCAGCAGCTCCCAGCCGGGGACTAGCTACACAGATACGCAGTATTTT
. TRBJ1-6 TRBV19 few CASSINSGQYNSPLHF TGTGCCAGTAGTATTAACTCGGGACAATATAATTCACCCCTCCACTTT
. TRBJ2-7 TRBV10-3 . CAISDRGIYEQYF TGTGCCATCAGTGACAGGGGTATTTACGAGCAGTACTTC
. TRBJ2-7 TRBV11-2 . CASSLESSYEQYF TGTGCCAGCAGCTTAGAGAGCTCCTACGAGCAGTACTTC
TRBD1 TRBJ2-3 TRBV6-1 . CASSEAPGQSTDTQYF TGTGCCAGCAGTGAAGCGCCGGGACAGAGCACAGATACGCAGTATTTT
. TRBJ2-7 TRBV6-5 . CASSPRSSYEQYF TGTGCCAGCAGTCCGAGAAGCTCCTACGAGCAGTACTTC
. TRBJ1-2 TRBV6-6 . CASNSAGTYGYTF TGTGCCAGCAACTCGGCAGGGACCTATGGCTACACCTTC
TRBD1 TRBJ2-2 TRBV29-1 . CSVEGETGSRTGELFF TGCAGCGTTGAAGGCGAGACAGGGAGTAGAACCGGGGAGCTGTTTTTT